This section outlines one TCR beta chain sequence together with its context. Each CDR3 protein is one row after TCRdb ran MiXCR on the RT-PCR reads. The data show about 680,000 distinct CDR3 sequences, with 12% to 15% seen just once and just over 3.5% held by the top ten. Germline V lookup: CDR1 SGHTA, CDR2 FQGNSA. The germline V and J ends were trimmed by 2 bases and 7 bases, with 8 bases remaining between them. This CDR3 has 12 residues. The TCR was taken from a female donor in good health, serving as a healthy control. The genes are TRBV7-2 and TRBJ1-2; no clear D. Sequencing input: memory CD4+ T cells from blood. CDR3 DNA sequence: TGTGCCAGCAGCTTAAAGGGTTTTGGCTACACCTTC. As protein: CASSLKGFGYTF. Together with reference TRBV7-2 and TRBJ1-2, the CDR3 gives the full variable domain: GAGVSQSPSNKVTEKGKDVELRCDPISGHTALYWYRQSLGQGLEFLIYFQGNSAPDKSGLPSDRFSAERTGGSVSTLTIQRTQQEDSAVYLCASSLKGFGYTFGSGTRLTVV.